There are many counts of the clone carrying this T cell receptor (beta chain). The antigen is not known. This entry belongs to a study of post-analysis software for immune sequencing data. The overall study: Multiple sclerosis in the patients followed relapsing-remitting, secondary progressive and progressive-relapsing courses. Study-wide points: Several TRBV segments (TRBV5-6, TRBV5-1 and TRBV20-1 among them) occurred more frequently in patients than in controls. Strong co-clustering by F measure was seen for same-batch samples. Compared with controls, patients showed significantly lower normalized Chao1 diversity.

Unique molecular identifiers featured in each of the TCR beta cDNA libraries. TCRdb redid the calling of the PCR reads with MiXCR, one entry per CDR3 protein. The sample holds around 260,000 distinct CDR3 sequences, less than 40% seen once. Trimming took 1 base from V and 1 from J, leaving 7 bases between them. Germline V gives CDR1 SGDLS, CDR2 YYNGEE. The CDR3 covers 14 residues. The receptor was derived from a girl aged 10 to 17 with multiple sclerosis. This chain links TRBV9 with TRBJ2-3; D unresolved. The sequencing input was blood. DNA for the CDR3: TGTGCCAGCAGCGTAATCCCGGGCACAGATACGCAGTATTTT. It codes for CASSVIPGTDTQYF.